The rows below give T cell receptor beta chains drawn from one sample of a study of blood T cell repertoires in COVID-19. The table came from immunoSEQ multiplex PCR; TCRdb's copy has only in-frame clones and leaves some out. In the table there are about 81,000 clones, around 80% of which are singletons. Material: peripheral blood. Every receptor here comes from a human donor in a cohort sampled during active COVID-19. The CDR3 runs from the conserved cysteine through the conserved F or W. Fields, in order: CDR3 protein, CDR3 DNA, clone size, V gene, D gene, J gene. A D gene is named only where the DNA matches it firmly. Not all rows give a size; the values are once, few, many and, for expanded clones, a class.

CDR3 protein: CASSVRQGQNTEAFF
CDR3 DNA: TGTGCCAGCTCAGTTAGACAGGGCCAGAACACTGAAGCTTTCTTT
clone size: NA
V gene: TRBV18
D gene: TRBD1
J gene: TRBJ1-1

CDR3 protein: CASSKRGRQYF
CDR3 DNA: TGTGCCAGCAGCAAGCGGGGGAGGCAGTACTTC
clone size: NA
V gene: TRBV21-1
D gene: NA
J gene: TRBJ2-7

CDR3 protein: CASSRSRNQPQHF
CDR3 DNA: TGTGCCAGCAGTCGCTCCCGGAATCAGCCCCAGCATTTT
clone size: NA
V gene: TRBV6-5
D gene: NA
J gene: TRBJ1-5

CDR3 protein: CASSQAGTGSYEQYF
CDR3 DNA: TGTGCCAGCAGCCAAGCGGGCACGGGGAGTTACGAGCAGTACTTC
clone size: NA
V gene: TRBV3-1/TRBV3-2
D gene: NA
J gene: TRBJ2-7

CDR3 protein: CASSPQGSRRETQYF
CDR3 DNA: TGTGCCAGCAGCCCCCAGGGGTCGCGGAGAGAGACCCAGTACTTC
clone size: NA
V gene: TRBV27
D gene: NA
J gene: TRBJ2-5

CDR3 protein: CASSPTGVHEQYF
CDR3 DNA: TGCGCCAGCAGCCCGACAGGGGTCCACGAGCAGTACTTC
clone size: NA
V gene: TRBV4-1
D gene: TRBD1
J gene: TRBJ2-7

CDR3 protein: CASSFGGLRDEQYF
CDR3 DNA: TGTGCCAGCAGCTTCGGGGGGCTCCGGGACGAGCAGTACTTC
clone size: NA
V gene: TRBV11-2
D gene: NA
J gene: TRBJ2-7

CDR3 protein: CASSPLAGGRETQYF
CDR3 DNA: TGTGCCAGCAGCCCGTTAGCGGGGGGAAGGGAGACCCAGTACTTC
clone size: NA
V gene: TRBV3-1/TRBV3-2
D gene: TRBD2
J gene: TRBJ2-5

CDR3 protein: CASSYYSQGYTF
CDR3 DNA: TGTGCCAGCAGCTACTACTCTCAAGGCTACACCTTC
clone size: once
V gene: TRBV7-2
D gene: NA
J gene: TRBJ1-2

CDR3 protein: CASSVATGGATGELFF
CDR3 DNA: TGTGCCAGCAGCGTAGCTACGGGGGGAGCCACCGGGGAGCTGTTTTTT
clone size: NA
V gene: TRBV9
D gene: TRBD2
J gene: TRBJ2-2

CDR3 protein: CASSLGNQGTGYTF
CDR3 DNA: TGTGCCAGCAGCTTAGGAAACCAGGGTACTGGCTACACCTTC
clone size: NA
V gene: TRBV7-9
D gene: NA
J gene: TRBJ1-2

CDR3 protein: CSARLSEKLFF
CDR3 DNA: TGCAGTGCCAGACTGAGTGAAAAACTGTTTTTT
clone size: once
V gene: TRBV20-1
D gene: NA
J gene: TRBJ1-4

CDR3 protein: CSALRPGAEFF
CDR3 DNA: TGCAGTGCCTTGAGGCCCGGAGCCGAGTTCTTT
clone size: few
V gene: TRBV20-1
D gene: NA
J gene: TRBJ1-1

CDR3 protein: CASSSLDRSQAFF
CDR3 DNA: TGTGCCAGCAGTTCACTGGACAGATCCCAAGCTTTCTTT
clone size: NA
V gene: TRBV27
D gene: NA
J gene: TRBJ1-1

CDR3 protein: CAWSDGTSGNTIYF
CDR3 DNA: TGTGCCTGGAGTGACGGTACCTCTGGAAACACCATATATTTT
clone size: NA
V gene: TRBV30
D gene: NA
J gene: TRBJ1-3

CDR3 protein: CASSLTANGEQYF
CDR3 DNA: TGCGCCAGCAGCTTGACTGCTAATGGCGAGCAGTACTTC
clone size: NA
V gene: TRBV5-1
D gene: NA
J gene: TRBJ2-7

CDR3 protein: CASRVQDTYEQYF
CDR3 DNA: TGCGCCAGCAGGGTACAGGACACCTACGAGCAGTACTTC
clone size: NA
V gene: TRBV5-1
D gene: NA
J gene: TRBJ2-7

CDR3 protein: CASSAPDNIYEQYF
CDR3 DNA: TGTGCCAGCAGCGCCCCGGACAATATCTACGAGCAGTACTTC
clone size: NA
V gene: TRBV5-4
D gene: NA
J gene: TRBJ2-7

CDR3 protein: CASSLDAGGNQPQHF
CDR3 DNA: TGTGCCAGCAGCTTAGATGCAGGGGGGAATCAGCCCCAGCATTTT
clone size: NA
V gene: TRBV7-2
D gene: TRBD1
J gene: TRBJ1-5

CDR3 protein: CAISESSQGEKLFF
CDR3 DNA: TGTGCCATCAGTGAGTCTTCACAGGGAGAAAAACTGTTTTTT
clone size: NA
V gene: TRBV10-3
D gene: NA
J gene: TRBJ1-4

CDR3 protein: CASSTTGYNEQFF
CDR3 DNA: TGCGCCAGCAGCACGACAGGGTACAATGAGCAGTTCTTC
clone size: once
V gene: TRBV5-1
D gene: TRBD1
J gene: TRBJ2-1

CDR3 protein: CATSRDKDRGTYGYTF
CDR3 DNA: TGTGCCACCAGCAGAGATAAAGATCGGGGAACATACGGCTACACCTTC
clone size: NA
V gene: TRBV15
D gene: NA
J gene: TRBJ1-2

CDR3 protein: CASSLLASADTQYF
CDR3 DNA: TGCGCCAGCAGCTTACTAGCATCGGCAGATACGCAGTATTTT
clone size: NA
V gene: TRBV5-1
D gene: NA
J gene: TRBJ2-3

CDR3 protein: CASSEGGESSYEQYF
CDR3 DNA: TGTGCCAGCAGCGAGGGGGGGGAAAGCTCCTACGAGCAGTACTTC
clone size: NA
V gene: TRBV9
D gene: NA
J gene: TRBJ2-7

CDR3 protein: CASTSRVNQPQHF
CDR3 DNA: TGTGCCAGCACCTCCAGGGTGAATCAGCCCCAGCATTTT
clone size: once
V gene: TRBV12-3/TRBV12-4
D gene: NA
J gene: TRBJ1-5

CDR3 protein: CASRRTGGRYQPQHF
CDR3 DNA: TGTGCCAGTAGGCGGACAGGGGGCCGTTATCAGCCCCAGCATTTT
clone size: NA
V gene: TRBV19
D gene: TRBD1
J gene: TRBJ1-5

CDR3 protein: CASSLDRMNTGELFF
CDR3 DNA: TGCGCCAGCAGCTTGGACAGGATGAACACCGGGGAGCTGTTTTTT
clone size: NA
V gene: TRBV5-1
D gene: NA
J gene: TRBJ2-2

CDR3 protein: CASSFSASGANVLTF
CDR3 DNA: TGTGCCAGCAGCTTCAGCGCCTCTGGGGCCAACGTCCTGACTTTC
clone size: NA
V gene: TRBV7-3
D gene: NA
J gene: TRBJ2-6

CDR3 protein: CAWSVYQVASYTF
CDR3 DNA: TGTGCCTGGAGTGTTTATCAGGTTGCGAGCTACACCTTC
clone size: NA
V gene: TRBV30
D gene: NA
J gene: TRBJ1-2

CDR3 protein: CASSGRDRSSYEQYF
CDR3 DNA: TGTGCCAGCAGCGGCCGGGACAGGAGCTCCTACGAGCAGTACTTC
clone size: few
V gene: TRBV3-1/TRBV3-2
D gene: TRBD1
J gene: TRBJ2-7

CDR3 protein: CAISAAGSSYEQYF
CDR3 DNA: TGTGCCATCAGTGCGGCGGGGAGCTCCTACGAGCAGTACTTC
clone size: NA
V gene: TRBV10-3
D gene: NA
J gene: TRBJ2-7

CDR3 protein: CASSQDSRPGGQPQHF
CDR3 DNA: TGTGCCAGCAGCCAAGATTCGCGTCCCGGAGGGCAGCCCCAGCATTTT
clone size: NA
V gene: TRBV3-1/TRBV3-2
D gene: NA
J gene: TRBJ1-5

CDR3 protein: CATSGTGEQPQHF
CDR3 DNA: TGTGCCACCAGCGGGACAGGGGAACAGCCCCAGCATTTT
clone size: NA
V gene: TRBV15
D gene: TRBD1
J gene: TRBJ1-5

CDR3 protein: CASSPERDYGYTF
CDR3 DNA: TGTGCCAGCTCACCTGAGAGGGACTATGGCTACACCTTC
clone size: NA
V gene: TRBV18
D gene: NA
J gene: TRBJ1-2

CDR3 protein: CASSYSRDRNYGYTF
CDR3 DNA: TGTGCCAGCAGTTACAGCCGGGACAGGAACTATGGCTACACCTTC
clone size: NA
V gene: TRBV6-2/TRBV6-3
D gene: TRBD1
J gene: TRBJ1-2

CDR3 protein: CASSLAGQGFGYTF
CDR3 DNA: TGTGCCAGCAGCTTAGCTGGACAGGGCTTTGGCTACACCTTC
clone size: NA
V gene: TRBV7-9
D gene: TRBD1
J gene: TRBJ1-2

CDR3 protein: CASSYLANNEQFF
CDR3 DNA: TGTGCCAGCAGCTACCTAGCCAACAATGAGCAGTTCTTC
clone size: NA
V gene: TRBV5-4
D gene: NA
J gene: TRBJ2-1